This is a list of T cell receptor beta chains from one sample in a study of T cell repertoires in ileal Crohn's disease. Libraries were prepared by immunoSEQ multiplex PCR; TCRdb keeps only in-frame clonotypes and omits some of them. The profile shows fewer than 16,000 clones, 80% of them singletons. Source material: ileal tissue. The receptor set was obtained from an adult with Crohn's disease. The CDR3 runs from the conserved cysteine through the conserved F or W. Each record gives: clone size, V gene, D gene, J gene, CDR3 protein, CDR3 DNA. D genes are given only for firm matches. For some rows the clone size is stated as once, few or many, or as a class when expanded; others skip it.

>NA|TRBV11-2|TRBD1|TRBJ1-1
CASSSTDRVNTEAFF
TGTGCCAGCAGCTCGACGGACAGGGTGAACACTGAAGCTTTCTTT
>NA|TRBV11-3|NA|TRBJ1-1
CASSSSDSSEAFF
TGTGCCAGCAGCTCCTCCGACAGTTCTGAAGCTTTCTTT
>few|TRBV30|NA|TRBJ1-1
CAWSVTRGATEAFF
TGTGCCTGGAGTGTAACCCGGGGGGCGACTGAAGCTTTCTTT
>NA|TRBV15|NA|TRBJ1-2
CATSRDARGGYTF
TGTGCCACCAGCAGAGATGCCCGGGGGGGCTACACCTTC
>NA|TRBV7-3|TRBD2|TRBJ2-3
CASSLTHGGAPDTQYF
TGTGCCAGCAGCTTAACTCACGGGGGGGCGCCAGATACGCAGTATTTT
>NA|TRBV28|TRBD2|TRBJ2-3
CASSLTSGRAPDTQYF
TGTGCCAGCAGTCTCACTAGCGGGAGGGCCCCAGATACGCAGTATTTT
>NA|TRBV19|NA|TRBJ1-1
CASSTVLEDTEAFF
TGTGCCAGTAGTACGGTCTTAGAGGACACTGAAGCTTTCTTT
>NA|TRBV5-1|TRBD1|TRBJ2-3
CASSSGQVWTDTQYF
TGCGCCAGCAGCAGCGGACAGGTCTGGACAGATACGCAGTATTTT
>NA|TRBV19|NA|TRBJ1-3
CASRPGDSLSGNTIYF
TGTGCCAGTAGGCCTGGGGACTCACTCTCTGGAAACACCATATATTTT
>NA|TRBV11-2|NA|TRBJ2-2
CASSQGLGLTGELFF
TGTGCCAGCAGCCAGGGGCTGGGCCTAACCGGGGAGCTGTTTTTT
>NA|TRBV6-1|NA|TRBJ1-5
CASSEAGGDNQPQHF
TGTGCCAGCAGTGAAGCGGGCGGGGACAATCAGCCCCAGCATTTT
>NA|TRBV7-9|TRBD1|TRBJ2-1
CASSSRDRRHNEQFF
TGTGCCAGCAGCTCCCGGGACAGAAGACACAATGAGCAGTTCTTC
>NA|TRBV4-3|NA|TRBJ1-4
CASSHESRGHRNEKLFF
TGCGCCAGCAGCCATGAATCACGGGGACACCGTAATGAAAAACTGTTTTTT
>NA|TRBV16|NA|TRBJ1-2
CASSQATPPYGYTF
TGTGCCAGCAGCCAAGCGACTCCGCCCTATGGCTACACCTTC
>NA|TRBV25-1|NA|TRBJ1-2
CASSEGQFYGYTF
TGTGCCAGCAGTGAGGGGCAGTTCTATGGCTACACCTTC
>NA|TRBV5-4|NA|TRBJ2-2
CASSLGGRGGDTGELFF
TGTGCCAGCAGCTTGGGGGGGAGAGGGGGAGACACCGGGGAGCTGTTTTTT
>NA|TRBV14|NA|TRBJ2-3
CASSQVVAVTDTQYF
TGTGCCAGCAGCCAAGTGGTAGCGGTGACAGATACGCAGTATTTT
>few|TRBV5-3|TRBD1|TRBJ1-5
CARSFAQGDQPQHF
TGTGCCAGAAGCTTTGCACAGGGGGATCAGCCCCAGCATTTT
>NA|TRBV18|TRBD2|TRBJ2-3
CASSPLERGVFTDTQYF
TGTGCCAGCTCACCCCTTGAGCGGGGGGTCTTCACAGATACGCAGTATTTT
>NA|TRBV18|TRBD2|TRBJ2-1
CASSRDYPTQEQFF
TGTGCCAGCTCACGGGACTATCCCACACAGGAGCAGTTCTTC
>NA|TRBV29-1|NA|TRBJ1-1
CSVVVNTEAFF
TGCAGCGTTGTAGTGAACACTGAAGCTTTCTTT
>NA|TRBV6-4|TRBD2|TRBJ2-3
CASSDTSGRATDTQYF
TGTGCCAGCAGTGACACTAGCGGGAGGGCCACAGATACGCAGTATTTT
>once|TRBV4-1|TRBD2|TRBJ2-5
CASRPGLAGAQETQYF
TGCGCCAGCAGGCCCGGACTAGCGGGGGCGCAAGAGACCCAGTACTTC
>few|TRBV19|NA|TRBJ2-5
CASSKSQGPETQYF
TGTGCCAGTAGTAAAAGTCAGGGCCCCGAGACCCAGTACTTC
>NA|TRBV29-1|TRBD1|TRBJ2-3
CSVEGSPGQLTDTQYF
TGCAGCGTTGAAGGTTCCCCGGGACAGCTCACAGATACGCAGTATTTT
>NA|TRBV18|TRBD1|TRBJ1-1
CASSGQARDEAFF
TGTGCCAGCTCCGGACAGGCACGGGATGAAGCTTTCTTT
>NA|TRBV5-6|NA|TRBJ2-1
CASSGTSTTNEQFF
TGTGCCAGCAGCGGCACTAGCACGACCAATGAGCAGTTCTTC
>once|TRBV10-3|NA|TRBJ1-2
CAISDTRTNYGYTF
TGTGCCATCAGTGACACAAGAACTAACTATGGCTACACCTTC
>NA|TRBV5-6|NA|TRBJ1-2
CASSLLDSSRTF
TGTGCCAGCAGCTTGCTGGACAGCTCGAGGACCTTC
>once|TRBV6-4|NA|TRBJ2-1
CASSDSRDFNEQFF
TGTGCCAGCAGTGACTCGAGGGACTTCAATGAGCAGTTCTTC
>NA|TRBV6-5|NA|TRBJ2-4
CASSRDPAGNIQYF
TGTGCCAGCAGCCGGGACCCAGCGGGAAACATTCAGTACTTC
>NA|TRBV19|NA|TRBJ1-2
CASSMPRGGNYGYTF
TGTGCCAGTAGTATGCCACGGGGGGGAAACTATGGCTACACCTTC